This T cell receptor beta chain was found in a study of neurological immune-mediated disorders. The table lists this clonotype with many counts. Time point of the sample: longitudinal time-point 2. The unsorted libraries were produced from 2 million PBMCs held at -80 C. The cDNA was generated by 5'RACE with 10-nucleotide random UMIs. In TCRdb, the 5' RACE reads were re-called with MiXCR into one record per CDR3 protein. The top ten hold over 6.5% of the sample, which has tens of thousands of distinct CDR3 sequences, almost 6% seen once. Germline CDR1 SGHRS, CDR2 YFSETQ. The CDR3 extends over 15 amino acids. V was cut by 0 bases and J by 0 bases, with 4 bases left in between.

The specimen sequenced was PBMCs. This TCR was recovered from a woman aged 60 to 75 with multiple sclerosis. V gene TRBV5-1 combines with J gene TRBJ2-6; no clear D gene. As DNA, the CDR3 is TGCGCCAGCAGCTTGGATGGCTCTGGGGCCAACGTCCTGACTTTC. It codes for CASSLDGSGANVLTF.